This T cell receptor beta chain was sequenced in a study of molecular identifiers for immune sequencing clone quantification. Findings of the study overall: Investigators reportedly could detect spiked Jurkat TCR RNA from one cell among over 750,000 naive cells.

Via MiXCR, TCRdb re-called the PCR reads, giving one row per CDR3 protein. This table holds more than 85,000 distinct CDR3 sequences, over 30% found once. This clonotype was counted between two and nine times. Its antigen is not known. From germline, CDR1 is MNHEY and CDR2 SVGAGI. Trimming cost V 5 bases and J 6 bases, with 27 bases left between them. The CDR3 is 18 amino acids. The authors gated naive CD8 T cells as CD8+CD4-CCR7+CD45RA+ for sorting. The source is a human donor in good health. Some libraries in this study had Jurkat cell RNA spiked in. What was sequenced was naive CD8+ T cells from blood, with Jurkat cell RNA spiked in. The subset is: FACS-sorted CD8+CD4-CCR7+CD45RA+ naive T cells. The chain joins TRBV6-5 to TRBJ2-3; D gene uncertain. Here the CDR3 reads CASSNSPPQRLVGDTQYF. CDR3 DNA sequence: TGTGCCAGCAGTAATAGTCCCCCTCAGAGGTTAGTCGGCGATACGCAGTATTTT.